Below, 31 T cell receptor beta chains from the same sample are listed, as sequenced in a study of siplizumab effects on memory and regulatory T cells. Clones were sequenced by immunoSEQ multiplex PCR, and TCRdb holds only the in-frame ones, with some missing. The sample consists of some 100,000 clones, more than 85% of them appearing once. The sequenced sample was CD4+ T cells sorted from blood. The receptor source for this set is a human donor in good health. Some clones in this sample may be carry-over from other donors' samples.

The J gene is TRBJ2-7, the V gene TRBV7-2; 13 bases map to TRBD2. The germline CDR1 and CDR2 sequences are SGHTA and FQGNSA. The CDR3 length is 16 residues. The trim removed 1 base at V and 6 bases at J, leaving 6 bases unmatched. CDR3 loop: CASSLVSGTSGIEQYF. Here the CDR3 DNA reads TGTGCCAGCAGCTTAGTGTCCGGGACTAGCGGGATCGAGCAGTACTTC.

The genes are TRBV5-5 and TRBJ2-1, with TRBD2 matching 8 bases. Germline V gives CDR1 SGHKS, CDR2 YYEKEE (reference sequence). CDR3 length: 16 residues. V was clipped by 0 bases and J by 6 bases; unmatched bases: 8. CDR3 region: CASSLAPSGRFNEQFF. The CDR3 DNA sequence: TGTGCCAGCAGCTTGGCCCCTAGCGGGCGCTTCAATGAGCAGTTCTTC.

The gene calls are TRBV5-1 and TRBJ1-2; 11 bases map to TRBD1. Trimming cost V 2 bases and J 7 bases; bases outside gene matches: 7. This CDR3 is 15 amino acids long. The germline V gene has CDR1 SGHRS and CDR2 YFSETQ. The CDR3 sequence is CASSFGQGAAGGYTF. The CDR3 DNA reads as TGCGCCAGCAGCTTCGGACAGGGGGCTGCTGGTGGCTACACCTTC.

This chain connects TRBV15 to TRBJ2-3; 13 bases map to TRBD2. This CDR3 spans 17 amino acids. Trimming removed 0 bases from V and 6 bases from J; junction bases left unmatched: 6. Germline values: CDR1 LNHNV, CDR2 YYDKDF (reference sequence). In nucleotides, the CDR3 is TGTGCCACCAGCAGAGATGGACTAGCGGGAGCTCAGGATACGCAGTATTTT. This codes for CATSRDGLAGAQDTQYF.

This clone was counted once. The gene calls are TRBV4-1 and TRBJ1-4; tentatively, D is TRBD1 (5 bases). The germline CDR1 and CDR2 sequences are MGHRA and YSYEKL. The CDR3 runs to 17 residues. Trimming took 4 bases from V and 7 from J, leaving 22 bases between them. The DNA of the CDR3 is TGCGCCAGCAGCCGAGAACTCGGGACCGAGCGTAGTGAAAAACTGTTTTTT. Translating gives CASSRELGTERSEKLFF.

The CDR3 region is CASRPGQGARETQYF. CDR3 in DNA: TGTGCCAGCAGACCTGGACAGGGGGCTCGGGAGACCCAGTACTTC. The chain links TRBV11-1 to TRBJ2-5, with 11 bases aligning to TRBD1. The CDR3 sequence is 15 residues long. Trimming removed 6 bases from V and 5 bases from J; junction bases left unmatched: 8. The germline gives CDR1 SGHAT, CDR2 FQDESV (reference sequence).

This sequence joins TRBV5-1 and TRBJ1-4; D remains ambiguous. The ends were cut back, 3 bases at V and 0 bases at J, with 6 bases in the middle. The CDR3 runs to 14 residues. The germline CDR1 and CDR2 sequences are SGHRS and YFSETQ. The CDR3 loop reads CASSYDATNEKLFF. The CDR3 DNA reads TGCGCCAGCAGCTATGATGCAACTAATGAAAAACTGTTTTTT. The whole variable domain, filled in from reference TRBV5-1 and TRBJ1-4, reads KAGVTQTPRYLIKTRGQQVTLSCSPISGHRSVSWYQQTPGQGLQFLFEYFSETQRNKGNFPGRFSGRQFSNSRSEMNVSTLELGDSALYLCASSYDATNEKLFFGSGTQLSVL.

The rearrangement uses TRBV20-1 and TRBJ2-7; D unresolved. The germline V and J ends were trimmed by 8 bases and 2 bases, with 10 bases remaining between them. Per the germline V gene, CDR1 is DFQATT and CDR2 is SNEGSKA (reference sequence). The CDR3 sequence is 11 residues long. In DNA form, the CDR3 reads TGCAGTACAAAGGGCGCCTACGAGCAGTACTTC. This gives the protein CSTKGAYEQYF.

The chain uses TRBV18 and TRBJ1-1; D gene unclear. The CDR3 extends over 15 amino acids. V was pared by 3 bases and J by 4 bases, with 15 bases between. Germline CDR1 and CDR2: KGHSH and LQKENI. As DNA, the CDR3 is TGTGCCAGCTCACCCCTTGAGGTGGGAGCCACTGAAGCTTTCTTT. Amino acid sequence: CASSPLEVGATEAFF.

The V call is TRBV30, the J call TRBJ2-3; possible D gene TRBD2, 5 bases. Per the germline V gene, CDR1 is GTSNPN and CDR2 is SVGIG (reference sequence). Trimming cost V 0 bases and J 2 bases, with 15 bases left between them. The CDR3 has 16 residues. The CDR3 protein is CAWSVGGWADTDTQYF. The CDR3 DNA follows: TGTGCCTGGAGTGTAGGCGGGTGGGCAGACACAGATACGCAGTATTTT. Filled out from reference TRBV30 and TRBJ2-3, the complete variable domain reads SQTIHQWPATLVQPVGSPLSLECTVEGTSNPNLYWYRQAAGRGLQLLFYSVGIGQISSEVPQNLSASRPQDRQFILSSKKLLLSDSGFYLCAWSVGGWADTDTQYFGPGTRLTVL.

V usage is TRBV25-1 and J usage is TRBJ2-3; D is undetermined. This CDR3 contains 14 residues. Deletions cut 3 bases from V and 3 bases from J, with 10 bases between. Germline lookup yields CDR1 MGHDK and CDR2 SYGVNS. The CDR3 spells CASSDIMGTDTQYF. The CDR3 region has the DNA TGTGCCAGCAGTGACATTATGGGGACAGATACGCAGTATTTT.

The V call is TRBV7-3, the J call TRBJ2-2; D may be TRBD2 (6 bases). CDR1 and CDR2 from the germline V gene are SGHTA and FQGTGA. V lost 5 bases and J lost 2, with 9 bases in between. The CDR3 is made up of 14 amino acids. CDR3 loop: CASSPGLNTGELFF. The CDR3 region has the DNA TGTGCCAGCAGCCCTGGACTAAACACCGGGGAGCTGTTTTTT.

This chain joins TRBV18 and TRBJ2-5, with D perhaps TRBD2 (5 bases). The CDR3 contains 14 residues. Looked up from germline, CDR1 is KGHSH and CDR2 is LQKENI. The V end lost 6 bases, the J end lost 1 base, and 12 bases lay between the germline ends. The CDR3 here is CASSTSGLQETQYF. The CDR3, as DNA: TGTGCCAGCTCCACCAGCGGCCTCCAAGAGACCCAGTACTTC.

The chain joins TRBV29-1 to TRBJ1-5, with D possibly matching TRBD1 (6 bases). Trimming took 7 bases from V and 3 from J, leaving 13 bases between them. Germline V CDR1 and CDR2: SQVTM, ANQGSEA. This CDR3 has 13 amino acids. The CDR3 DNA is TGCAGCGCACGAAGGGGGGACAATCAGCCCCAGCATTTT. It is translated as CSARRGDNQPQHF.

The V gene is TRBV7-9, the J gene TRBJ1-2, with D hard to call. Trimming removed 3 bases at V and 6 bases at J, with 17 bases between. CDR1 and CDR2 from the germline V gene are SEHNR and FQNEAQ (reference sequence). This CDR3 has 15 residues. The CDR3 sequence: CASSFNLRGGNGYTF. The CDR3 nucleotides read TGTGCCAGCAGCTTTAACCTCCGGGGTGGGAATGGCTACACCTTC.

The chain recombines TRBV25-1 with TRBJ2-7; 12 positions match TRBD2. The germline V gene has CDR1 MGHDK and CDR2 SYGVNS. The CDR3 runs to 15 residues. The trim removed 4 bases at V and 7 bases at J, leaving 8 bases unmatched. The CDR3 bases are TGTGCCAGCAGTGTCCGACTAGCGGGAGTTAATGAGCAGTACTTC. The encoded protein is CASSVRLAGVNEQYF.

The rearrangement links TRBV7-3 to TRBJ2-6; TRBD2 matches at 12 bases. Trimming took 5 bases from V and 0 from J; bases not matched to a gene: 5. The length of the CDR3 is 18 residues. Germline V CDR1 and CDR2: SGHTA, FQGTGA. In nucleotides, the CDR3 is TGTGCCAGCAGCCTCGGACTAGCGGGAATCTCTGGGGCCAACGTCCTGACTTTC. Translation: CASSLGLAGISGANVLTF.

The sample holds one count of this clone. The CDR3 spells CASSIRGADTQYF. CDR3 bases: TGTGCCAGCAGCATCAGGGGAGCAGATACGCAGTATTTT. This chain joins TRBV9 and TRBJ2-3, with D maybe TRBD1 (6 bases). The germline CDR1 and CDR2 sequences are SGDLS and YYNGEE. This CDR3 spans 13 amino acids. V lost 4 bases, J lost 4 bases, and 10 bases lay in between.

The rearrangement uses TRBV5-5 and TRBJ2-3; tentatively, D is TRBD2 (5 bases). Trimming left V 0 bases short and J 4 bases short, with 12 bases between. From germline, CDR1 is SGHKS and CDR2 YYEKEE (reference sequence). The CDR3 is 15 amino acids. The CDR3 DNA reads TGTGCCAGCAGCTTGGGGGAGAACAACGCAGATACGCAGTATTTT. It is translated as CASSLGENNADTQYF.

The chain has TRBV12-5 and TRBJ2-7; no clear D. V lost 4 bases and J 6 bases, leaving 13 bases between the germline ends. This CDR3 has 13 amino acids. Germline V gives CDR1 LGHNT, CDR2 FRNRAP. CDR3 in amino acids: CASGSPARLEQYF. The CDR3 DNA is TGTGCTAGTGGTTCACCTGCTCGCCTCGAGCAGTACTTC.

The chain links TRBV11-2 to TRBJ2-7; 8 nucleotides line up with TRBD2. CDR3 length equals 13 residues. The V gene end was trimmed by 4 bases and the J gene end by 10 bases; junction bases not matched to a gene: 9. Germline values: CDR1 SGHAT, CDR2 FQNNGV. This chain's CDR3 is CASSSGAGEPQYF. CDR3 nucleotide sequence: TGTGCCAGCAGCTCAGGAGCGGGGGAGCCTCAGTACTTC.

The V and J genes are TRBV4-1 and TRBJ2-5; TRBD2 matches at 7 bases. Germline V lookup: CDR1 MGHRA, CDR2 YSYEKL. The CDR3 loop spans 16 amino acids. J lost 1 base, V lost 4 bases, and 9 bases had no gene match. CDR3 region: CASSPFPAGTQETQYF. DNA of the CDR3: TGCGCCAGCAGCCCTTTCCCAGCGGGAACCCAAGAGACCCAGTACTTC.

V gene TRBV7-8 combines with J gene TRBJ1-2; D perhaps matches TRBD1 (5 bases). From germline, CDR1 is SGHVS and CDR2 FQNEAQ. This CDR3 has 14 residues. V gave up 1 base and J gave up 4 bases, with 10 bases separating them. The CDR3 bases are TGTGCCAGCAGCTTAGAGCAGGGAGGCTATGGCTACACCTTC. Encoded protein: CASSLEQGGYGYTF.

The chain links TRBV10-2 to TRBJ1-5; D is unresolved. The ends were cut back, 5 bases at V and 4 bases at J, with 9 bases in the middle. From germline, CDR1 is WSHSY and CDR2 SAAADI. The CDR3 contains 13 residues. The CDR3, as DNA: TGCGCCAGCAGTACCGGCGGAAATCAGCCCCAGCATTTT. Amino acids: CASSTGGNQPQHF.

The rearrangement links TRBV5-5 to TRBJ2-1, with 9 bases matching TRBD1. CDR3 length equals 16 residues. Germline CDR1 and CDR2: SGHKS and YYEKEE (reference sequence). V gave up 7 bases and J gave up 6 bases; unmatched junction bases: 14. The CDR3, as DNA: TGTGCCAGCTCTGGTACAGGGGGCGACCCTATCAATGAGCAGTTCTTC. Encoded protein: CASSGTGGDPINEQFF.

The chain links TRBV6-1 to TRBJ1-5; 7 positions agree with TRBD1. Trimming removed 4 bases from V and 0 bases from J; junction bases left unmatched: 6. There are 16 residues in the CDR3. The germline V gene has CDR1 MNHNS and CDR2 SASEGT. In DNA, the CDR3 is TGTGCCAGCAGTGTTGACAGGGTAAATAGCAATCAGCCCCAGCATTTT. Translation gives CASSVDRVNSNQPQHF.

The chain links TRBV14 to TRBJ2-1, with 8 nucleotides matching TRBD1. The CDR3 consists of 15 residues. V dropped 3 bases and J dropped 7; count of bases not matched to a gene: 8. Germline V gene data show CDR1 as SGHDN and CDR2 as FVKESK. The CDR3 sequence: CASSHLGQGKNEQFF. In nucleotides, the CDR3 is TGTGCCAGCAGCCACCTCGGACAGGGAAAGAATGAGCAGTTCTTC.

This sequence joins TRBV28 and TRBJ2-5; a possible D gene is TRBD1 (7 bases). Trimming removed 4 bases from V and 5 bases from J, with 17 bases in between. CDR3 length equals 15 residues. CDR1 MDHEN and CDR2 SYDVKM come from the germline V gene. CDR3: CASSSGATGVETQYF. As DNA, the CDR3 is TGTGCCAGCAGTTCGGGAGCAACAGGGGTGGAGACCCAGTACTTC. The full variable domain, rest sourced from reference TRBV28 and TRBJ2-5, is DVKVTQSSRYLVKRTGEKVFLECVQDMDHENMFWYRQDPGLGLRLIYFSYDVKMKEKGDIPEGYSVSREKKERFSLILESASTNQTSMYLCASSSGATGVETQYFGPGTRLLVL.

V gene TRBV19 combines with J gene TRBJ2-5; D could derive from TRBD1 or TRBD2 (5 bases each). There are 13 residues in the CDR3. CDR1 and CDR2 (germline): LNHDA, SQIVND (reference sequence). Between the trimmed V and J ends, which lost 4 bases and 5 bases, there was a span of 11 bases. CDR3 nucleotide sequence: TGTGCCAGTAGTACCGGGGCTAGGGAGACCCAGTACTTC. It codes for CASSTGARETQYF.

The rearrangement links TRBV28 to TRBJ1-1, with D perhaps matching TRBD1 (6 bases). The germline V and J ends were trimmed by 5 bases and 6 bases, with 16 bases remaining between them. The CDR3 is 14 amino acids. CDR1 and CDR2 from the germline V gene are MDHEN and SYDVKM. DNA for the CDR3: TGTGCCAGCAGTCCGCGGAGGGGGATCGCTGAAGCTTTCTTT. Encoded protein: CASSPRRGIAEAFF.

This chain connects TRBV27 to TRBJ1-2; tentatively, D is TRBD1 (5 bases). V shed 2 bases and J shed 3 bases, with 10 bases lying between them. Germline CDR1 MNHEY, CDR2 SMNVEV (reference sequence). This CDR3 has 14 residues. The CDR3 spells CASSLDRTDYGYTF. The CDR3 region has the DNA TGTGCCAGCAGTTTAGACAGAACCGACTATGGCTACACCTTC.